This T cell receptor beta chain was captured by sequencing in a study of T cell responses to AZD1222 COVID-19 vaccine. V dropped 8 bases and J dropped 6; count of bases not matched to a gene: 10. This CDR3 has 15 residues. The germline gives CDR1 MGHDK, CDR2 SYGVNS. TCRdb keeps only in-frame clones here, not all; method: immunoSEQ multiplex PCR. The table has 100,000 to 150,000 clones, 90% seen once. V and J are TRBV25-1 and TRBJ1-2; TRBD1 agrees at 12 bases. The source material was peripheral blood, sampled on day 0 of MenACWY control vaccination. This receptor was obtained from an adult in good health. The CDR3, as DNA: TGTGCCAGCGCTGGGACAGGGGGCGCGTTCCATGGCTACACCTTC. Translating it yields CASAGTGGAFHGYTF.